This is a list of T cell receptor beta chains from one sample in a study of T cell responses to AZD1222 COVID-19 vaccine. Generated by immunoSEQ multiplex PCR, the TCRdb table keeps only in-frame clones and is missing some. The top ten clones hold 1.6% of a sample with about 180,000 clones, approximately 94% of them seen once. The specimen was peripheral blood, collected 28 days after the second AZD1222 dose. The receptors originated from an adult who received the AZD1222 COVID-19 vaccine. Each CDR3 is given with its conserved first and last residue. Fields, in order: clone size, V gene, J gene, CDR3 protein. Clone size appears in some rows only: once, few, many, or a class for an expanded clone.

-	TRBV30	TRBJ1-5	CAWTGGSNQPQHF
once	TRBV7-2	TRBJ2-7	CASSLASGGPIGSYEQYF
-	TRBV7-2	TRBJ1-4	CASSLNLGPWEKLFF
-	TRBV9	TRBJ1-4	CASSVVRASATNEKLFF
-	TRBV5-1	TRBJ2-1	CASSLALAGSYNEQFF
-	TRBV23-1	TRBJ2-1	CASSLSANSDRGFYFTYNEQFF
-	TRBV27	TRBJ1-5	CASSSPRGGSNQPQHF
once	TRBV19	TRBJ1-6	CASSPLSSYNSPLHF
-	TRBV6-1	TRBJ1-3	CASSEPGNTIYF
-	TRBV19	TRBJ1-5	CASSLSPASGGRQPQHF
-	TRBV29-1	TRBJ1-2	CSALPGQGQGYTF
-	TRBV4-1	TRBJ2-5	CASSQAAAGEETQYF
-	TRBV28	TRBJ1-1	CASSGFRDSRNTEAFF
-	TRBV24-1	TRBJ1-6	CATSDMDSPLHF
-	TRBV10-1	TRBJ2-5	CAAKKVSGSGTPETQYF
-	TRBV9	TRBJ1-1	CASSMGGRGNTEAFF
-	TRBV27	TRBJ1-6	CASSLGRHSSYNSPLHF
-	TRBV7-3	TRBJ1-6	CASSLDGYNSPLHF
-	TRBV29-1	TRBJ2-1	CSARRVSGRLGYNEQFF
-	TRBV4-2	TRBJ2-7	CASSRLEFYEQYF
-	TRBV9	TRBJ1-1	CASSVTVGGTEAFF
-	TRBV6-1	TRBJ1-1	CASSEEAGGRTEAFF
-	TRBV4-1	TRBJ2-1	CASSQTSGLTNEQFF
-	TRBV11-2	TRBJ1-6	CASSLDSGGGSSPLHF
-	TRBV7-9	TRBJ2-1	CASSTPKSLFYNEQFF
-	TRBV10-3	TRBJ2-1	CAIGGGGRTSYNEQFF
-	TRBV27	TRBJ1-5	CASSAGQGGNQPQHF
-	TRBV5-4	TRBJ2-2	CASSPRLAGRATGELFF
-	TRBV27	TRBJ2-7	CASSSNTGYYEQYF
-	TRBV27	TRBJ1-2	CASSLNLWDRGYGYTF
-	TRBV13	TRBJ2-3	CASSVAYKGSHTDTQYF
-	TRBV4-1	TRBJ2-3	CASSQEYPGHGADTQYF
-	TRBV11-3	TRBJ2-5	CASSPGGELETQYF
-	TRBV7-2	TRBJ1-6	CASSLATGGRYNSPLHF
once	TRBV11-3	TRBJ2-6	CASSLEGAGANVLTF
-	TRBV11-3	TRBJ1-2	CASSVSGTGVHGYTF
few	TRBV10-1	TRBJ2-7	CASSDSGTGSYEQYF
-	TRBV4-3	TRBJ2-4	CASSRGQGNAKNIQYF
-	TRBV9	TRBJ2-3	CASSVDYRADTQYF
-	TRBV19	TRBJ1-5	CASSKDRSNQPQHF
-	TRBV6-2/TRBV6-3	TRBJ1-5	CASSRGGSNQPQHF
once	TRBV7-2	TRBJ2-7	CASSSSSGGAYEQYF
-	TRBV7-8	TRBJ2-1	CASSYGLNEQFF
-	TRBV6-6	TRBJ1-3	CATEGGSGNTIYF
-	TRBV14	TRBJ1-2	CASSQDGGRGYTF
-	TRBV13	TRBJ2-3	CAGGRASTDTQYF
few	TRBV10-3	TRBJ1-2	CAINDRANYGYTF
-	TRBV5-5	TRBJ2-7	CASSLADEQYF
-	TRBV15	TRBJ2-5	CATSGNGLRETQYF
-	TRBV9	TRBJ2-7	CASSPPFGEQYF
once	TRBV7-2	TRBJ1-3	CASSSDRGPGNTIYF
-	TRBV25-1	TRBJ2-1	CASSVPAGNEQFF
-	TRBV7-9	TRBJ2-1	CASSRGGGQFF
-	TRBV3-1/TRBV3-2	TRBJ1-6	CASSPRGLINSPLHF
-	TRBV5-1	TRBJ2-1	CASSFGLADVEKFF
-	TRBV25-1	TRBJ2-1	CASSEGTSGGLDEQFF
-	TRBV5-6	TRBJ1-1	CASSLGERDTEAFF